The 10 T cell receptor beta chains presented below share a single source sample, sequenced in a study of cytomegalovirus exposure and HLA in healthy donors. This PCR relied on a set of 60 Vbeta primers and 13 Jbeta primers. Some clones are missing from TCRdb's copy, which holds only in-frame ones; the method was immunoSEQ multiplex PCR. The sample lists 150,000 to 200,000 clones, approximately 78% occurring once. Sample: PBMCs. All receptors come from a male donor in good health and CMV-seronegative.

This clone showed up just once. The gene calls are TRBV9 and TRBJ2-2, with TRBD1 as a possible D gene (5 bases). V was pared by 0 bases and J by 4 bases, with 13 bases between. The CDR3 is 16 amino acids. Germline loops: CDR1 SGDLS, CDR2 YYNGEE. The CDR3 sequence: CASSVEGHTFTGELFF. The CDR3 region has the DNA TGTGCCAGCAGCGTAGAAGGACACACTTTCACCGGGGAGCTGTTTTTT.

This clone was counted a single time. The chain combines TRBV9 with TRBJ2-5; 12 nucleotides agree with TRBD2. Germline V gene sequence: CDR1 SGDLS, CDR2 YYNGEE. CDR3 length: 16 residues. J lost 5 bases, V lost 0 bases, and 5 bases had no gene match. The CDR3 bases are TGTGCCAGCAGCGTAGTGGCTAGCGGGGGGGTGGAGACCCAGTACTTC. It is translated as CASSVVASGGVETQYF.

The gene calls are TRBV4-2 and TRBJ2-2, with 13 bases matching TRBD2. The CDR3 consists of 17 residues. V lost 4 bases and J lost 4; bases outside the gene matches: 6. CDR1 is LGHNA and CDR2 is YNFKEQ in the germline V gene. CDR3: CASSLRTSGSSTGELFF. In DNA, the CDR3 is TGTGCCAGCAGCCTTAGGACTAGCGGGAGCAGCACCGGGGAGCTGTTTTTT.

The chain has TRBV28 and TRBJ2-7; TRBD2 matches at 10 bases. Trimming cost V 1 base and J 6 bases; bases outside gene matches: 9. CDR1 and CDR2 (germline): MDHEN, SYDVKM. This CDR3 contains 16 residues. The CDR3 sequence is CASSLFGLAGAGEQYF. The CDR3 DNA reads TGTGCCAGCAGTTTATTCGGGCTAGCGGGAGCAGGCGAGCAGTACTTC.

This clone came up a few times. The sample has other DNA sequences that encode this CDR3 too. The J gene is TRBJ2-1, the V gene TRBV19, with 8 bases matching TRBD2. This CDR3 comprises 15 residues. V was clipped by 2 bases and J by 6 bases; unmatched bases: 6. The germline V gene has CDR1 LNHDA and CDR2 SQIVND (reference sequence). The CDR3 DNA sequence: TGTGCCAGTAGTATATCTAGCGGGTCACTCAATGAGCAGTTCTTC. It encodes CASSISSGSLNEQFF.

CDR3 DNA: TGTGCCAGTAGTCCCCCCCGACAGTCCAGCTCCTACAATGAGCAGTTCTTC. The encoded protein is CASSPPRQSSSYNEQFF. This chain joins TRBV19 and TRBJ2-1; tentative D call: TRBD1 (5 bases). The CDR3 totals 17 residues. Germline values: CDR1 LNHDA, CDR2 SQIVND (reference sequence). Trimming took 5 bases from V and 0 from J, leaving 17 bases between them.

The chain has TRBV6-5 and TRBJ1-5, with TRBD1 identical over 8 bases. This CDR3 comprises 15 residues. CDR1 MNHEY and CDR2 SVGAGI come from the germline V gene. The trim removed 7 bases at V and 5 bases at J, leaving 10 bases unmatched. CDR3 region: CASNPGQGWDQPQHF. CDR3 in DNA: TGTGCCAGCAACCCCGGACAGGGTTGGGATCAGCCCCAGCATTTT.

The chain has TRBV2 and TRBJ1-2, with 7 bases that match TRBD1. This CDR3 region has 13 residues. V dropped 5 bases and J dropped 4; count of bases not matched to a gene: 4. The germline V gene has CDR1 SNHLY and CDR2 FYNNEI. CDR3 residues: CASSRDSTYGYTF. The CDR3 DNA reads TGTGCCAGCAGTAGGGACAGCACCTATGGCTACACCTTC.

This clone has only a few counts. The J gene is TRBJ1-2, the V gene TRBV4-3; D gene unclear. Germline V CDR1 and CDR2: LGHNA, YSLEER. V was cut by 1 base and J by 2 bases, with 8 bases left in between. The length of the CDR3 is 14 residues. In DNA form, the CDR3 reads TGCGCCAGCAGCCAAGGCGGGGTCAACTATGGCTACACCTTC. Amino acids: CASSQGGVNYGYTF.

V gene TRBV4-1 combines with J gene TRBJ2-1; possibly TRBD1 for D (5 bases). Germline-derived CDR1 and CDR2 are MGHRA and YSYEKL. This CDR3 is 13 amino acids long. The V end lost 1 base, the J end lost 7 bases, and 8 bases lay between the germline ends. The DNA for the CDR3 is TGCGCCAGCAGCCAAGCAGGGTCTAATGAGCAGTTCTTC. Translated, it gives CASSQAGSNEQFF.